This TCR beta chain is drawn from a study of blood T cell repertoires in COVID-19. The germline V and J ends were trimmed by 8 bases and 10 bases, with 27 bases remaining between them. CDR3 length: 16 amino acids. The V gene's germline CDR1 is SNHLY and CDR2 FYNNEI. The data were produced by immunoSEQ multiplex PCR, yet TCRdb's version contains in-frame clones alone and is incomplete. The profile shows roughly 200,000 clones, 82% of them singletons. This receptor was taken from a man aged 40-49 years who had recovered from COVID-19. Sample: PBMCs or T cells enriched from blood (not recorded which). This chain links TRBV2 with TRBJ2-1; D remains unclear. CDR3 in amino acids: CASDRHPQAPRQEQFF. CDR3 nucleotide sequence: TGTGCCAGCGACCGACATCCCCAAGCCCCCCGTCAGGAGCAGTTCTTC. The variable domain in full, completed from reference TRBV2 and TRBJ2-1, reads EPEVTQTPSHQVTQMGQEVILRCVPISNHLYFYWYRQILGQKVEFLVSFYNNEISEKSEIFDDQFSVERPDGSNFTLKIRSTKLEDSAMYFCASDRHPQAPRQEQFFGPGTRLTVL.